The 14 T cell receptor beta chains presented below share a single source sample, sequenced in a study of response to subunit inactivated influenza vaccine. TCRdb re-analysed the RT-PCR reads in MiXCR, keeping a single row per CDR3 protein. The table shows hundreds of thousands of distinct CDR3 sequences, with under 20% occurring only once. The starting material was PBMCs from blood, obtained 5 to 6 days after vaccination. These receptors originate from a man in his fifties or sixties who received an inactivated influenza vaccine.

This clonotype was seen a few times. This rearrangement joins TRBV20-1 to TRBJ2-5, with TRBD2 matching 12 bases. V shed 1 base and J 1 base; nucleotides not matched to a gene: 7. The CDR3 has 17 residues. Germline V gives CDR1 DFQATT, CDR2 SNEGSKA (reference sequence). The chain's CDR3 is CSARALAGGGVQETQYF. CDR3 DNA sequence: TGCAGTGCTAGAGCGCTAGCGGGAGGGGGGGTCCAAGAGACCCAGTACTTC.

This clonotype was seen only a few times. The V call is TRBV20-1, the J call TRBJ2-7, with 7 bases lining up with TRBD2. Germline CDR1 DFQATT, CDR2 SNEGSKA (reference sequence). V gave up 6 bases and J gave up 0 bases; unmatched junction bases: 11. This CDR3 comprises 15 residues. CDR3 loop: CSAKRGAGFSYEQYF. The CDR3 DNA sequence: TGCAGTGCCAAAAGGGGAGCGGGGTTCTCCTACGAGCAGTACTTC.

Ten or more counts support this clonotype. CDR3 in DNA: TGTGCCAGCAGCTTAGAGACCGGCGACAAGTACTTC. Translated: CASSLETGDKYF. The rearrangement joins TRBV7-2 to TRBJ2-5, with D hard to call. CDR3 length: 12 residues. The V and J ends lost 1 base and 12 bases respectively, with 12 bases between them. Germline CDR1 is SGHTA and CDR2 is FQGNSA.

The rearrangement links TRBV3-1 to TRBJ1-6; unclear D gene. This CDR3 contains 14 residues. Germline values: CDR1 LGHDT, CDR2 YNNKEL (reference sequence). Trimming took off 0 bases at V and 9 bases at J, with 9 bases between the two ends. The CDR3: CASSQDPSASPLHF. In DNA form, the CDR3 reads TGTGCCAGCAGCCAAGATCCCTCAGCTTCACCCCTCCACTTT.

The V and J genes are TRBV5-4 and TRBJ2-7, with TRBD2 as a possible D gene (6 bases). Trimming removed 0 bases from V and 4 bases from J, with 17 bases in between. This CDR3 contains 16 residues. Germline lookup yields CDR1 SGHNT and CDR2 YYREEE (reference sequence). CDR3 nucleotide sequence: TGTGCCAGCAGCTTGGGTGGCGGGATCGCTGCGTACGAGCAGTACTTC. Translated, it gives CASSLGGGIAAYEQYF.

This clonotype was found many times. The genes are TRBV10-3 and TRBJ1-5; TRBD1 matches 9 bases. V lost 3 bases to trimming and J lost 7 bases; unmatched junction nucleotides: 4. Germline V gives CDR1 ENHRY, CDR2 SYGVKD. The CDR3 covers 14 residues. The CDR3 DNA sequence: TGTGCCATCAGTGAACAGGGGGCGAGGCAGCCCCAGCATTTT. It is translated as CAISEQGARQPQHF.

The chain uses TRBV6-1 and TRBJ1-2; 8 bases line up with TRBD1. The CDR3 extends over 15 amino acids. V dropped 10 bases and J dropped 3; count of bases not matched to a gene: 13. The germline V gene has CDR1 MNHNS and CDR2 SASEGT. DNA for the CDR3: TGTGCCACCAGCGGGGCCCAGGGGGCCCACTATGGCTACACCTTC. This translates into CATSGAQGAHYGYTF.

This clonotype was counted a few times. The chain carries TRBV2 and TRBJ1-1, with TRBD1 as a possible D gene (5 bases). The V end lost 0 bases, the J end lost 5 bases, and 10 bases lay between the germline ends. This CDR3 spans 14 amino acids. Germline CDR1 is SNHLY and CDR2 is FYNNEI. CDR3 amino acids: CASSEAGVWTEAFF. The CDR3 DNA is TGTGCCAGCAGTGAAGCAGGGGTTTGGACTGAAGCTTTCTTT.

This chain uses TRBV20-1 with TRBJ1-2; tentatively, D is TRBD1 (5 bases). Germline assignment: CDR1 DFQATT and CDR2 SNEGSKA (reference sequence). V gave up 0 bases and J gave up 1 base, with 9 bases separating them. This CDR3 is built from 14 residues. CDR3 sequence: CSARDWRGNYGYTF. The CDR3 DNA is TGCAGTGCTAGAGATTGGAGGGGTAACTATGGCTACACCTTC.

This clonotype has only a few counts. The J gene is TRBJ1-2, the V gene TRBV9; D uncertain. This CDR3 is 15 amino acids long. V was pared by 0 bases and J by 8 bases, with 17 bases between. Germline assignment: CDR1 SGDLS and CDR2 YYNGEE. In DNA, the CDR3 is TGTGCCAGCAGCGTAGCCGGCGGTCCCACGATGGGCTACACCTTC. Translating gives CASSVAGGPTMGYTF.

Here the CDR3 DNA reads TGCAGTGCTAGAGACGGCAGAGTCACAGATACGCAGTATTTT. Translated, it gives CSARDGRVTDTQYF. The chain has TRBV20-1 and TRBJ2-3; D remains ambiguous. CDR3 length: 14 residues. V was clipped by 0 bases and J by 2 bases, with 9 bases between them. Germline lookup yields CDR1 DFQATT and CDR2 SNEGSKA (reference sequence).

V is TRBV30 and J is TRBJ2-1; a weak D match, TRBD2 (5 bases). The germline CDR1 and CDR2 sequences are GTSNPN and SVGIG (reference sequence). The V end lost 2 bases, the J end lost 9 bases, and 11 bases lay between the germline ends. The CDR3 contains 12 residues. CDR3 sequence: CAWSTPRGEQFF. In nucleotides, the CDR3 is TGTGCCTGGAGTACCCCACGGGGTGAGCAGTTCTTC.

This clonotype was counted only a few times. The chain links TRBV7-9 to TRBJ2-5; D unresolved. The germline gives CDR1 SEHNR, CDR2 FQNEAQ (reference sequence). V lost 5 bases and J 5 bases, leaving 15 bases between the germline ends. The CDR3 sequence is 14 residues long. As DNA, the CDR3 is TGTGCCAGCAGCCCCTCGAAAGTTGGGGAGACCCAGTACTTC. Encoded protein: CASSPSKVGETQYF.

This clonotype was observed a few times. This sequence joins TRBV5-1 and TRBJ2-7; 8 bases match TRBD1. V shed 5 bases and J 4 bases; nucleotides not matched to a gene: 5. The germline V gene encodes CDR1 SGHRS and CDR2 YFSETQ. This CDR3 comprises 13 residues. CDR3 DNA: TGCGCCAGCAGTCAGGGGGCGCGGTACGAGCAGTACTTC. Its translation is CASSQGARYEQYF.